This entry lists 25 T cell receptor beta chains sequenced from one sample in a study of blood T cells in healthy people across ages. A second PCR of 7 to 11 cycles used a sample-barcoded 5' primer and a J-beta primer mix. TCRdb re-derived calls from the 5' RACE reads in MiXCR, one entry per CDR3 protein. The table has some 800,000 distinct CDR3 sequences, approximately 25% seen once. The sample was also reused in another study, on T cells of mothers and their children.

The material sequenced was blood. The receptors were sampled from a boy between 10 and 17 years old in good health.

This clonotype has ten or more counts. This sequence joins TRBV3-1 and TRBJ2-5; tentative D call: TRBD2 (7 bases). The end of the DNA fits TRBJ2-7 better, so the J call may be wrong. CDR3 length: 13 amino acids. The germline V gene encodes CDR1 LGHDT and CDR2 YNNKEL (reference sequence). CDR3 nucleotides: TGTGCCAGCAGTCCAGGGGAGGGGTACGAGCAGTACTTC. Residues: CASSPGEGYEQYF.

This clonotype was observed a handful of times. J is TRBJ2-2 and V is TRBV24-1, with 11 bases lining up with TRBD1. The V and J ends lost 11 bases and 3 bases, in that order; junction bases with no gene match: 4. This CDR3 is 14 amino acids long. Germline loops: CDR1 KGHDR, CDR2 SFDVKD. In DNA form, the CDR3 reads TGTGCCAGCGGACAGGGGGCGCACACCGGGGAGCTGTTTTTT. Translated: CASGQGAHTGELFF.

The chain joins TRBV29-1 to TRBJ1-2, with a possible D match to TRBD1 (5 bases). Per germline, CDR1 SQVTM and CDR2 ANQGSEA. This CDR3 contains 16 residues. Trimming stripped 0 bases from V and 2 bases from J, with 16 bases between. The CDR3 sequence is CSVEDSRQGPNYGYTF. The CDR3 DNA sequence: TGCAGCGTTGAAGATAGTCGGCAGGGTCCAAACTATGGCTACACCTTC.

The CDR3 DNA follows: TGCAGCGTAAAGGGCGAGACCACAGATACGCAGTATTTT. This encodes CSVKGETTDTQYF. The chain employs TRBV29-1 and TRBJ2-3; D is ambiguous. Germline lookup yields CDR1 SQVTM and CDR2 ANQGSEA. Trimming cost V 6 bases and J 2 bases, with 12 bases left between them. The CDR3 has 13 residues.

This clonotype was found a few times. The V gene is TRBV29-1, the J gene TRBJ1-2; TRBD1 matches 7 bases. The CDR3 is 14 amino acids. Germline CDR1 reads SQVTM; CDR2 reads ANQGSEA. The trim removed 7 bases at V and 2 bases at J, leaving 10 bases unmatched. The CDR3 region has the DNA TGCAGCGCTAACTCGAGGACAGGCAACTATGGCTACACCTTC. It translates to CSANSRTGNYGYTF.

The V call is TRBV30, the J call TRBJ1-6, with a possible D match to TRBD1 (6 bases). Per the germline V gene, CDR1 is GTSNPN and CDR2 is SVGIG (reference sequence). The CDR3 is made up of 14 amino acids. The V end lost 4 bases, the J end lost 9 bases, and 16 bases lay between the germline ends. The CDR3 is CAWTRGRGRSPLHF. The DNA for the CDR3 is TGTGCCTGGACCCGGGGCAGGGGCCGTTCACCCCTCCACTTT.

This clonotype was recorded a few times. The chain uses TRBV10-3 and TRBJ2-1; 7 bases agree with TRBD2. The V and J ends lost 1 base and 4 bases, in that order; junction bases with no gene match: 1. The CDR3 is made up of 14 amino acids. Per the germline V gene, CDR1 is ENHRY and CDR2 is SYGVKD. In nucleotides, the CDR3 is TGTGCCATCAGTGAGTACGGGGGGTACAATGAGCAGTTCTTC. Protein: CAISEYGGYNEQFF.

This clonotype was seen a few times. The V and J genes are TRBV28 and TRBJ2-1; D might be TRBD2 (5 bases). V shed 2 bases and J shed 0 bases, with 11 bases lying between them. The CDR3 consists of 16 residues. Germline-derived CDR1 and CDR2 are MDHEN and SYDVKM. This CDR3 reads CASSLRSEGSYNEQFF. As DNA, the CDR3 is TGTGCCAGCAGTTTACGTAGCGAGGGCTCCTACAATGAGCAGTTCTTC.

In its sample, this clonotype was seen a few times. The CDR3 DNA reads as TGTGCCAGCGGGGGTGAGAACCGGGCTGGGGACCCCTACGAGCAGTACTTC. Protein sequence: CASGGENRAGDPYEQYF. V is TRBV6-2 or TRBV6-3 and J is TRBJ2-7; the D gene could be TRBD1 or TRBD2 (5 bases each). The CDR3 covers 17 residues. Trimming pared 8 bases from V and 2 bases from J, leaving 25 bases between. The germline V gene encodes CDR1 MNHEY and CDR2 SVGEGT.

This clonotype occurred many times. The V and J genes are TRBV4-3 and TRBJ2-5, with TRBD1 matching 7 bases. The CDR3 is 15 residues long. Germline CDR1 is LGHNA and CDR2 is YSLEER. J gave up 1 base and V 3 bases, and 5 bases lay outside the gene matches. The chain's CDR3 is CASSQVQGRQETQYF. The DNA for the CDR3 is TGCGCCAGCAGCCAGGTACAGGGGCGCCAAGAGACCCAGTACTTC.

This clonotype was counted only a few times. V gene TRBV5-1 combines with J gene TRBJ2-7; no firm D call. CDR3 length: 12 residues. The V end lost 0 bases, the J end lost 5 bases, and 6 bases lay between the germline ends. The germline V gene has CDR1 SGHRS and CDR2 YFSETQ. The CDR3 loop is CASSLERDEQYF. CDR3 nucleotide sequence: TGCGCCAGCAGCTTGGAAAGGGACGAGCAGTACTTC.

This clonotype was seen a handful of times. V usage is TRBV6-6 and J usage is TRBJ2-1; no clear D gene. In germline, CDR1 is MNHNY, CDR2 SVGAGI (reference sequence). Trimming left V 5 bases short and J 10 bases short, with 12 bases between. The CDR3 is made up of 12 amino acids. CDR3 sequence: CASSKVSQEQFF. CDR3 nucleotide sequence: TGTGCCAGCAGTAAGGTCAGTCAAGAGCAGTTCTTC.

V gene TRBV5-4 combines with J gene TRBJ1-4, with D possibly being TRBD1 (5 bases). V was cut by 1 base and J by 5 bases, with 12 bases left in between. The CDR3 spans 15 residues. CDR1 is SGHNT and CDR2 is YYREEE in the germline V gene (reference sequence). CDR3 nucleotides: TGTGCCAGCAGCTTGTGGCCAGGGATGAATGAAAAACTGTTTTTT. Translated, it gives CASSLWPGMNEKLFF. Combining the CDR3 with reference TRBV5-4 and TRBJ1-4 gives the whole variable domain ETGVTQSPTHLIKTRGQQVTLRCSSQSGHNTVSWYQQALGQGPQFIFQYYREEENGRGNFPPRFSGLQFPNYSSELNVNALELDDSALYLCASSLWPGMNEKLFFGSGTQLSVL.

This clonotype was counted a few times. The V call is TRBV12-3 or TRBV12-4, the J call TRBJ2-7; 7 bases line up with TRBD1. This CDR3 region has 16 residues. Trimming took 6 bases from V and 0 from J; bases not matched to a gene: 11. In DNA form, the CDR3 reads TGTGCCAGCAGGACCGGGACAGCCAACCACTCCTACGAGCAGTACTTC. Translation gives CASRTGTANHSYEQYF.

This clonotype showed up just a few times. CDR3 sequence (DNA): TGTGCCAGCAGTGACCTCCACGCGGAGCAGTACTTC. Encoded protein: CASSDLHAEQYF. This chain joins TRBV27 and TRBJ2-7; D is undetermined. V was clipped by 5 bases and J by 7 bases, with 12 bases between them. The V gene's germline CDR1 is MNHEY and CDR2 SMNVEV (reference sequence). The CDR3 is 12 amino acids.

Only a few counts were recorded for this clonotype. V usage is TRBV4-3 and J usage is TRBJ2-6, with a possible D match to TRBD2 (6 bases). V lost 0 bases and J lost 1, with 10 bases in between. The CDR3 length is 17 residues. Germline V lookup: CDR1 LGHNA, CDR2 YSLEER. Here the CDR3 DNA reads TGCGCCAGCAGCCAAGAGCCAGGACTATCTGGGGCCAACGTCCTGACTTTC. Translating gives CASSQEPGLSGANVLTF.

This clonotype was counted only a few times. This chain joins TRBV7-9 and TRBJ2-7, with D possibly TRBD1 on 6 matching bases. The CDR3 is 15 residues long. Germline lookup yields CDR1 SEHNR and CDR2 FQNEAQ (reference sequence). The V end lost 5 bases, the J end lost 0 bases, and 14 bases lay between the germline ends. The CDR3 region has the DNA TGTGCCAGCAGCGGTGGAACAGGGCTCTCCTACGAGCAGTACTTC. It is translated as CASSGGTGLSYEQYF.

The CDR3 DNA sequence: TGCGCCAGCAGCCAAGAAGCAGGGCGCGGCTATGGCTACACCTTC. This sequence encodes CASSQEAGRGYGYTF. The chain recombines TRBV4-1 with TRBJ1-2; TRBD1 might be the D (5 bases). The CDR3 contains 15 residues. V lost 0 bases and J 4 bases, leaving 12 bases between the germline ends. Germline V gene data show CDR1 as MGHRA and CDR2 as YSYEKL.

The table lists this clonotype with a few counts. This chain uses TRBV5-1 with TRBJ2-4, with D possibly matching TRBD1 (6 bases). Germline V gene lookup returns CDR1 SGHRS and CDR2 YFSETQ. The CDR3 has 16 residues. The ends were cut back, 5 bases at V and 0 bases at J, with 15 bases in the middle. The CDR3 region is CASRPTDRLAKNIQYF. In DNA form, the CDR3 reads TGCGCCAGCAGACCAACTGACAGGTTAGCCAAAAACATTCAGTACTTC. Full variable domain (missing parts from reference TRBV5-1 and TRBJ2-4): KAGVTQTPRYLIKTRGQQVTLSCSPISGHRSVSWYQQTPGQGLQFLFEYFSETQRNKGNFPGRFSGRQFSNSRSEMNVSTLELGDSALYLCASRPTDRLAKNIQYFGAGTRLSVL.

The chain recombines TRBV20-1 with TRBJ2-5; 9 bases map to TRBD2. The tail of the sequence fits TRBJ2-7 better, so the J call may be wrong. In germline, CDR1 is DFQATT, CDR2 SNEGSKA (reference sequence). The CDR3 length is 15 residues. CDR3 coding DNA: TGCAGTGCTAGGGCAACCGGGACTAGCAGATACGAGCAGTACTTC. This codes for CSARATGTSRYEQYF.

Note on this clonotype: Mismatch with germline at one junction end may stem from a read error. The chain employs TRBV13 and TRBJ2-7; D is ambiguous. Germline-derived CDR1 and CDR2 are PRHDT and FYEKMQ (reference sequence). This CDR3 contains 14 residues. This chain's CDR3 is CASSSMGYSYDQYF. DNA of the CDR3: TGTGCCAGCAGCTCGATGGGCTACTCCTACGATCAGTACTTC.

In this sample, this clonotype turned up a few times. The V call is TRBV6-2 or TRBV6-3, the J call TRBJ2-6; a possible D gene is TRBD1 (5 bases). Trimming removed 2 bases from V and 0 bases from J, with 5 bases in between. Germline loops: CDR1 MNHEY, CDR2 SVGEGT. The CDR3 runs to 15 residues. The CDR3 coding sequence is TGTGCCAGCAGTTACGACAGCTCTGGGGCCAACGTCCTGACTTTC. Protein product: CASSYDSSGANVLTF.

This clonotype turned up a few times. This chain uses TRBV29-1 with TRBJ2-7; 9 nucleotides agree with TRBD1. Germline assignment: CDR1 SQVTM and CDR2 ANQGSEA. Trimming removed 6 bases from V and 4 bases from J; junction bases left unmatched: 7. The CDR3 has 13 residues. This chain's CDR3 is CSVSTGGAYEQYF. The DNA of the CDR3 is TGCAGCGTCAGTACAGGGGGCGCGTACGAGCAGTACTTC.

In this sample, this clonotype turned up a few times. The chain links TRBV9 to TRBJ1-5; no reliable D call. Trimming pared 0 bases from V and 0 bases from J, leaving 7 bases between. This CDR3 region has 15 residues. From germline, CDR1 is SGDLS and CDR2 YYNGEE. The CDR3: CASSVEGYSNQPQHF. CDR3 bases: TGTGCCAGCAGCGTAGAAGGGTATAGCAATCAGCCCCAGCATTTT.

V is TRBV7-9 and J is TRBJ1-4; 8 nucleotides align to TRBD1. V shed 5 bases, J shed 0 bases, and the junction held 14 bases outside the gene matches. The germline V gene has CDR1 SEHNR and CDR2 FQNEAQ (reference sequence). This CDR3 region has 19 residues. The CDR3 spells CASSTLTGTGIATNEKLFF. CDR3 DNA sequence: TGTGCCAGCAGCACGTTGACCGGGACAGGCATTGCAACTAATGAAAAACTGTTTTTT.